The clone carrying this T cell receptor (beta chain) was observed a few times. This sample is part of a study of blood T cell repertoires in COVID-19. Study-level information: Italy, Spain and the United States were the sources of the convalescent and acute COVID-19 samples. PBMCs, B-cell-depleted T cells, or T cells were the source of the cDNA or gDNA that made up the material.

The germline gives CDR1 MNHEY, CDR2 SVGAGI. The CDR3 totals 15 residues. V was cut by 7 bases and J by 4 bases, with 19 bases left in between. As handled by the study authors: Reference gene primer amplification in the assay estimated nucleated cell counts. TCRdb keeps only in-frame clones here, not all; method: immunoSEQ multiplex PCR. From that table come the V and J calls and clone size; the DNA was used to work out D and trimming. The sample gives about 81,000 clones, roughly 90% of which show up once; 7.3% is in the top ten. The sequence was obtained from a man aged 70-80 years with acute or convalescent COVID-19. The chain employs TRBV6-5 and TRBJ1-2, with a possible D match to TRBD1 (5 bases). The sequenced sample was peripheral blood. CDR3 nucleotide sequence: TGTGCCAGCACCCAAGCGTTGGGGGGAGGCTATGGCTACACCTTC. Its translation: CASTQALGGGYGYTF.